This entry features one T cell receptor (beta chain) sequence. At one end, the junction sequence differs from germline, possibly due to a read error. The sample is drawn from a study of human T cells and chemical hapten exposure. One entry per CDR3 protein results from TCRdb running MiXCR on the RACE reads. The profile shows 180,000 or so distinct CDR3 sequences, around 22% of them singletons. Indicated time point: patch test 1, 2 weeks after DPC sensitization. As for treatment: therapeutic diphenylcyclopropenone sensitization with weekly scalp DPC. The CDR3 consists of 10 residues. Germline loops: CDR1 DFQATT, CDR2 SNEGSKA (reference sequence).

The origin of this receptor is a woman in her forties or fifties with alopecia areata. Some clones in this sample may be carry-over from other donors' samples. The source material was whole blood, sampled in connection with sensitization to the hapten diphenylcyclopropenone (DPC). The chain combines TRBV20-1 with TRBJ1-2; possibly TRBD1 for D (6 bases). The CDR3 nucleotides read TGCAGTGCTAGAGTGACAGGCCCCAGCTTC. Amino acids: CSARVTGPSF.